Detailed here is one T cell receptor (beta chain). Generated by immunoSEQ multiplex PCR, the TCRdb table keeps only in-frame clones and is missing some. In the table there are 150,000 or so clones, 92% of which are singletons. The sample comes from a study of T cell responses to AZD1222 COVID-19 vaccine. V gave up 5 bases and J gave up 4 bases, with 11 bases separating them. This CDR3 is 13 amino acids long. In germline, CDR1 is MNHEY, CDR2 SMNVEV (reference sequence). The V and J genes are TRBV27 and TRBJ2-5; D not resolved. This clonotype was obtained from an adult who received the AZD1222 COVID-19 vaccine. Sequencing was performed on peripheral blood, taken 28 days after the second AZD1222 dose. This CDR3 reads CASSLTWGETQYF. The CDR3 DNA sequence: TGTGCCAGCAGTCTAACTTGGGGAGAGACCCAGTACTTC.